The 32 T cell receptor beta chains below come from one sample, sequenced in a study of cytomegalovirus exposure and HLA in healthy donors. Both 60 Vbeta primers and 13 Jbeta primers went into the PCR. Generated by immunoSEQ multiplex PCR, the TCRdb table keeps only in-frame clones and is missing some. The table records 100,000 to 150,000 clones, 81% of them present only once. Specimen: PBMCs. The receptor source for this set is a young man in good health and CMV-seropositive.

In its sample, this clone was seen a few times. The DNA of the CDR3 is TGTGCCAGCAGCTTAGGGGACAGCTACGAGCAGTACTTC. Translation: CASSLGDSYEQYF. The V and J genes are TRBV7-9 and TRBJ2-7, with 7 bases matching TRBD1. Germline CDR1 and CDR2: SEHNR and FQNEAQ (reference sequence). V trimming: 1 base; J trimming: 3 bases; junction bases outside the gene matches: 0. The CDR3 runs to 13 residues. Variable domain in full (rest from reference TRBV7-9 and TRBJ2-7): DTGVSQNPRHKITKRGQNVTFRCDPISEHNRLYWYRQTLGQGPEFLTYFQNEAQLEKSRLLSDRFSAERPKGSFSTLEIQRTEQGDSAMYLCASSLGDSYEQYFGPGTRLTVT.

The V call is TRBV19, the J call TRBJ2-5; 10 bases are a match to TRBD2. Germline CDR1 and CDR2: LNHDA and SQIVND (reference sequence). The V gene end was trimmed by 4 bases and the J gene end by 2 bases; junction bases not matched to a gene: 7. The CDR3 consists of 16 residues. The CDR3 bases are TGTGCCAGTAGTACTGTAGCGGGGGGACCTCAAGAGACCCAGTACTTC. It specifies CASSTVAGGPQETQYF. Full variable domain (outside the CDR3, taken from reference TRBV19 and TRBJ2-5): DGGITQSPKYLFRKEGQNVTLSCEQNLNHDAMYWYRQDPGQGLRLIYYSQIVNDFQKGDIAEGYSVSREKKESFPLTVTSAQKNPTAFYLCASSTVAGGPQETQYFGPGTRLLVL.

This clone showed up just once. This chain connects TRBV12-1 to TRBJ2-7; TRBD2 reflects the table's D call only, with no check against the DNA. TRBV12-1 is a known pseudogene. The length of the CDR3 is 17 residues. Here the CDR3 reads CASSFLGLPTLSYEQYF. The CDR3 DNA sequence: TGTGCCAGCAGCTTTTTAGGACTTCCAACCCTCTCCTACGAGCAGTACTTC.

The chain uses TRBV2 and TRBJ2-2; possible D gene TRBD1, 6 bases. V lost 2 bases, J lost 4 bases, and 11 bases lay in between. CDR1 SNHLY and CDR2 FYNNEI come from the germline V gene. The CDR3 is made up of 15 amino acids. The chain's CDR3 is CASSEYRVGTGELFF. In nucleotides, the CDR3 is TGTGCCAGCAGTGAATACAGGGTGGGCACCGGGGAGCTGTTTTTT.

This clone was seen once. The rearrangement uses TRBV6-5 and TRBJ1-2; 7 positions match TRBD1. With V trimmed by 6 bases and J by 5 bases, 9 bases remained unmatched. Germline V gene lookup returns CDR1 MNHEY and CDR2 SVGAGI. This CDR3 comprises 14 residues. CDR3 sequence (DNA): TGTGCCAGCAGAGACAGAGGGACAGATTATGGCTACACCTTC. The encoded protein is CASRDRGTDYGYTF.

The chain is built from TRBV19 and TRBJ2-6; D unresolved. The CDR3 is 16 amino acids. The V end lost 1 base, the J end lost 2 bases, and 9 bases lay between the germline ends. Per germline, CDR1 LNHDA and CDR2 SQIVND (reference sequence). CDR3 nucleotides: TGTGCCAGTAGTATAGGGAGAGGCGCTGGGGCCAACGTCCTGACTTTC. Amino acid sequence: CASSIGRGAGANVLTF.

The chain has TRBV7-2 and TRBJ1-5; the D gene is possibly TRBD1 (5 bases). Per germline, CDR1 SGHTA and CDR2 FQGNSA. The CDR3 is 15 amino acids. V shed 5 bases and J shed 1 base, with 12 bases lying between them. In nucleotides, the CDR3 is TGTGCCAGCAGCCCCAGGGTGGGGAGCAATCAGCCCCAGCATTTT. Encoded protein: CASSPRVGSNQPQHF.

In DNA, the CDR3 is TGCGCCAGCAGCCAAGATCCTAGCGGGACCTACGAGCAGTACTTC. Encoded protein: CASSQDPSGTYEQYF. The chain is built from TRBV4-3 and TRBJ2-7; TRBD2 agrees at 9 bases. The CDR3 consists of 15 residues. Trimming at V came to 0 bases and at J to 2 bases, leaving 2 bases not matched to a gene. Germline CDR1 and CDR2: LGHNA and YSLEER.

This clone has a handful of counts. The chain has TRBV10-2 and TRBJ2-7, with 10 bases identical to TRBD1. CDR3 size: 16 residues. Germline V lookup: CDR1 WSHSY, CDR2 SAAADI. Trimming cost V 3 bases and J 2 bases; bases outside gene matches: 7. The CDR3 coding sequence is TGCGCCAGCAGTGAATTATTGGGACAGGGGCCCTACGAGCAGTACTTC. Encoded protein: CASSELLGQGPYEQYF.

This sequence joins TRBV10-1 and TRBJ2-3; 7 bases are shared with TRBD1. J lost 2 bases, V lost 0 bases, and 5 bases had no gene match. The CDR3 contains 16 residues. The germline CDR1 and CDR2 sequences are WNHNN and SYGVQD (reference sequence). The CDR3 region has the DNA TGCGCCAGCAGTGAGTCGGGGACAGCCCACACAGATACGCAGTATTTT. Its protein is CASSESGTAHTDTQYF.

The chain is built from TRBV6-1 and TRBJ1-5; possible D gene TRBD1, 6 bases. Deletions cut 0 bases from V and 1 base from J, with 10 bases between. This CDR3 region has 16 residues. Germline CDR1 reads MNHNS; CDR2 reads SASEGT. CDR3 DNA sequence: TGTGCCAGCAGTGAAGCCGGGGGGCTAAGCAATCAGCCCCAGCATTTT. This encodes CASSEAGGLSNQPQHF.

The V and J genes are TRBV10-3 and TRBJ2-7; D unresolved. The V end was cut by 1 base, the J end by 2 bases, with 9 bases between. The CDR3 contains 14 residues. Germline values: CDR1 ENHRY, CDR2 SYGVKD. The CDR3 loop reads CAISELPETYEQYF. The CDR3 nucleotides read TGTGCCATCAGTGAGTTACCAGAAACCTACGAGCAGTACTTC.

The rearrangement joins TRBV10-2 to TRBJ1-1, with D possibly being TRBD1 (5 bases). V dropped 4 bases and J dropped 5 bases, with 11 bases sitting between them. Germline loops: CDR1 WSHSY, CDR2 SAAADI. The CDR3 extends over 13 amino acids. CDR3 in DNA: TGCGCCAGCAGTGGAAGCCGGGGGACTGAAGCTTTCTTT. This gives the protein CASSGSRGTEAFF.

The chain combines TRBV7-2 with TRBJ2-7; D remains ambiguous. Germline lookup yields CDR1 SGHTA and CDR2 FQGNSA. The CDR3 consists of 12 residues. V dropped 3 bases and J dropped 3 bases, with 6 bases sitting between them. The CDR3 DNA reads as TGTGCCAGCAGCTTCAGTGGCTACGAGCAGTACTTC. This translates into CASSFSGYEQYF. The entire variable domain, with the rest obtained from reference TRBV7-2 and TRBJ2-7, is as follows: GAGVSQSPSNKVTEKGKDVELRCDPISGHTALYWYRQSLGQGLEFLIYFQGNSAPDKSGLPSDRFSAERTGGSVSTLTIQRTQQEDSAVYLCASSFSGYEQYFGPGTRLTVT.

This clone has only a few counts. The chain has TRBV7-9 and TRBJ2-7, with D possibly matching TRBD1 (5 bases). The CDR3 runs to 14 residues. Trimming removed 2 bases at V and 5 bases at J, with 13 bases between. Germline lookup yields CDR1 SEHNR and CDR2 FQNEAQ (reference sequence). CDR3 sequence: CASSLIAGLNEQYF. In DNA, the CDR3 is TGTGCCAGCAGCTTAATAGCAGGGCTTAACGAGCAGTACTTC.

This clone was observed a few times. The rearrangement joins TRBV28 to TRBJ1-5, with 10 bases aligning to TRBD1. Trimming cost V 3 bases and J 6 bases; bases outside gene matches: 11. Germline V gene lookup returns CDR1 MDHEN and CDR2 SYDVKM. This CDR3 region has 17 residues. In DNA form, the CDR3 reads TGTGCCAGCAGTTTCTTCAGGGACAGGGGAGCGGGTCAGCCCCAGCATTTT. Translating gives CASSFFRDRGAGQPQHF.

The CDR3: CASSPRGGTGELFF. As DNA, the CDR3 is TGTGCCAGCAGCCCCCGCGGGGGCACCGGGGAGCTGTTTTTT. This sequence joins TRBV11-3 and TRBJ2-2; 7 positions agree with TRBD2. V trimming: 5 bases; J trimming: 4 bases; junction bases outside the gene matches: 4. This CDR3 spans 14 amino acids. Germline V gene lookup returns CDR1 SGHNT and CDR2 YENEEA.

The rearrangement uses TRBV10-3 and TRBJ2-1; 10 positions agree with TRBD2. There are 15 residues in the CDR3. The germline gives CDR1 ENHRY, CDR2 SYGVKD. V lost 6 bases and J lost 8; bases outside the gene matches: 10. The DNA of the CDR3 is TGTGCCATCAGGAGGACTAGCGGAGGCAAAGATGAGCAGTTCTTC. It translates to CAIRRTSGGKDEQFF.

The chain is built from TRBV2 and TRBJ2-7; 7 bases fit TRBD2. This CDR3 comprises 15 residues. The trim removed 2 bases at V and 3 bases at J, leaving 7 bases unmatched. Germline loops: CDR1 SNHLY, CDR2 FYNNEI. The CDR3 loop reads CASSEFTGGSYEQYF. The CDR3 DNA reads TGTGCCAGCAGTGAATTTACGGGAGGTAGCTACGAGCAGTACTTC. Drawing the rest from reference TRBV2 and TRBJ2-7, the complete variable domain is EPEVTQTPSHQVTQMGQEVILRCVPISNHLYFYWYRQILGQKVEFLVSFYNNEISEKSEIFDDQFSVERPDGSNFTLKIRSTKLEDSAMYFCASSEFTGGSYEQYFGPGTRLTVT.

This clone has just one count. The V call is TRBV7-9, the J call TRBJ1-4, with D perhaps TRBD1 (6 bases). V dropped 1 base and J dropped 5 bases, with 17 bases sitting between them. The length of the CDR3 is 17 residues. Germline values: CDR1 SEHNR, CDR2 FQNEAQ (reference sequence). The CDR3 here is CASSLGQGNRMNEKLFF. DNA for the CDR3: TGTGCCAGCAGCTTAGGGCAGGGGAATCGAATGAATGAAAAACTGTTTTTT.

The chain couples TRBV12-5 to TRBJ2-7; 7 nucleotides line up with TRBD2. V was clipped by 4 bases and J by 3 bases; unmatched bases: 9. The CDR3 covers 15 residues. Germline loops: CDR1 LGHNT, CDR2 FRNRAP. CDR3 amino acids: CASGSFSGGDYEQYF. The DNA of the CDR3 is TGTGCTAGTGGTTCCTTCTCGGGGGGAGACTACGAGCAGTACTTC.

This clone was picked up one time. The J gene is TRBJ2-3, the V gene TRBV4-3, with 8 bases identical to TRBD1. The CDR3 spans 14 residues. Germline V CDR1 and CDR2: LGHNA, YSLEER. The V and J ends lost 4 bases and 2 bases, in that order; junction bases with no gene match: 2. CDR3 sequence: CASSPGQATDTQYF. CDR3 bases: TGCGCCAGCAGCCCGGGACAGGCCACAGATACGCAGTATTTT.

CDR3: CASSSGQGQNEQFF. The CDR3 bases are TGTGCCAGCAGCTCGGGACAGGGGCAGAATGAGCAGTTCTTC. The rearrangement links TRBV6-6 to TRBJ2-1, with 10 nucleotides matching TRBD1. The CDR3 runs 14 residues. Per germline, CDR1 MNHNY and CDR2 SVGAGI (reference sequence). The J segment lost 7 bases and the V segment lost 6 bases, leaving 6 bases of the junction unmatched.

The chain joins TRBV4-2 to TRBJ2-5, with D unresolved. CDR3 length: 17 amino acids. Germline V gene data show CDR1 as LGHNA and CDR2 as YNFKEQ. V was pared by 0 bases and J by 1 base, with 15 bases between. CDR3 sequence reads: CASSQDWSRVIQETQYF. In nucleotides, the CDR3 is TGTGCCAGCAGCCAAGATTGGAGCCGAGTAATCCAAGAGACCCAGTACTTC.

The rearrangement uses TRBV19 and TRBJ1-1, with 8 bases lining up with TRBD1. This CDR3 is 14 amino acids long. V lost 7 bases, J lost 3 bases, and 7 bases stayed unmatched. Germline lookup yields CDR1 LNHDA and CDR2 SQIVND (reference sequence). This CDR3 is CASTSGGMDTEAFF. CDR3 bases: TGTGCCAGTACGTCAGGGGGCATGGACACTGAAGCTTTCTTT.

This chain uses TRBV5-5 with TRBJ1-1; tentatively, D is TRBD1 (5 bases). With 4 bases removed from V and 2 bases from J, the gap between germline ends came to 9 bases. Germline V gene lookup returns CDR1 SGHKS and CDR2 YYEKEE (reference sequence). This CDR3 region has 13 residues. The DNA for the CDR3 is TGTGCCAGCAGCGTGACAGCTAACACTGAAGCTTTCTTT. This translates into CASSVTANTEAFF.

The rearrangement uses TRBV5-6 and TRBJ1-2; D call uncertain. Trimming left V 0 bases short and J 6 bases short, with 6 bases between. The V gene's germline CDR1 is SGHDT and CDR2 YYEEEE. The CDR3 is 12 residues long. The CDR3 nucleotides are TGTGCCAGCAGCTTGGTCGGGAATGGCTACACCTTC. It is translated as CASSLVGNGYTF.

This sequence joins TRBV27 and TRBJ2-7, with D possibly matching TRBD2 (5 bases). Trimming took off 5 bases at V and 2 bases at J, with 16 bases between the two ends. Per germline, CDR1 MNHEY and CDR2 SMNVEV (reference sequence). CDR3 size: 15 residues. CDR3 amino acids: CASSPQTDGTYEQYF. The CDR3 bases are TGTGCCAGCAGTCCGCAAACTGACGGGACCTACGAGCAGTACTTC.

The rearrangement uses TRBV5-1 and TRBJ2-1; weak D call: TRBD2 (6 bases). V was clipped by 0 bases and J by 1 base, with 11 bases between them. This CDR3 comprises 16 residues. The V gene's germline CDR1 is SGHRS and CDR2 YFSETQ. The CDR3 reads CASSLDWGVSYNEQFF. DNA for the CDR3: TGCGCCAGCAGCTTGGATTGGGGGGTGTCCTACAATGAGCAGTTCTTC.

This clone occurred a few times. This chain uses TRBV30 with TRBJ1-6; TRBD1 aligns across 11 bases. Germline lookup yields CDR1 GTSNPN and CDR2 SVGIG (reference sequence). With V trimmed by 3 bases and J by 8 bases, 6 bases remained unmatched. CDR3 length: 15 amino acids. For the CDR3, the DNA is TGTGCCTGGAGGGACAGGACAGGGGGCGATTCACCCCTCCACTTT. Protein: CAWRDRTGGDSPLHF.

The chain's CDR3 is CASAIGLYGYTF. CDR3 nucleotide sequence: TGTGCCAGCGCGATTGGACTCTATGGCTACACCTTC. The chain uses TRBV2 and TRBJ1-2, with D unclear. Trimming took 8 bases from V and 4 from J, leaving 11 bases between them. The CDR3 covers 12 residues. Germline assignment: CDR1 SNHLY and CDR2 FYNNEI.

The CDR3 DNA reads TGTGCCAGCAGCCCCTCTACGAGGATGGAAAAACTGTTTTTT. Its translation is CASSPSTRMEKLFF. The chain recombines TRBV5-5 with TRBJ1-4; D unclear. Trimming removed 4 bases from V and 8 bases from J, with 15 bases in between. The CDR3 consists of 14 residues. Germline V gives CDR1 SGHKS, CDR2 YYEKEE (reference sequence).